This T cell receptor beta chain was recovered during a study of Ad26.COV2.S vaccination and SARS-CoV-2 variants. Study as a whole: Ad26.COV2.S arm of COV1001 included the donor. Ad26.COV2.S shots went into the muscle once or twice, 56 days apart.

Concerning this clone itself: The target antigen is unknown.

Sequenced by immunoSEQ multiplex PCR; TCRdb stores in-frame clones only, minus some. The table has a few hundred thousand clones, around 90% seen once. The sample's treatment: around 19 received Ad26.COV2.S at low or high dose, single or two shots; 5 received placebo; per-sample allocation not given. Sampling happened 63 days after the first vaccine or placebo injection. It was Wuhan-strain SARS-CoV-2 spike that the Ad26 vaccine vector expressed. Study-level results: Recipients of vaccine and of placebo showed similar breadth of their non-spike TCR repertoires.

The specimen comprised peripheral blood, sampled in a trial of Ad26.COV2.S vaccine versus placebo. The clonotype was recovered from a person aged 18 to 59 who received the Ad26.COV2.S COVID-19 vaccine or a placebo.

CDR3 loop: CASSLGGVAGSYEQYF. CDR3 coding DNA: TGTGCCAGCAGCCTGGGGGGAGTAGCGGGGAGCTACGAGCAGTACTTC. The chain links TRBV9 to TRBJ2-7; 8 bases are shared with TRBD2. This CDR3 spans 16 amino acids. Germline V gene data show CDR1 as SGDLS and CDR2 as YYNGEE. The V and J ends lost 4 bases and 3 bases, in that order; junction bases with no gene match: 12.